The 17 T cell receptor beta chains in this list originate from one sample, sequenced in a study of beta chain features in type 1 diabetes (dated by TCRdb to 2016 to 2018). Preparation of the library involved the immunoSEQ multiplex PCR assay. The entire isolated RNA was reverse transcribed using the High Capacity cDNA Reverse Transcription Kit, and thus expressed TCRB transcripts were sequenced. Sourced from immuneACCESS, this table was stored by TCRdb with only in-frame sequences that have V and J called. A share of the clones is absent; for the studies checked, an unresolved V gene accounts for under half, and the remainder has no known explanation. The sample yields over 120,000 clones; around a tenth were counted once. Roughly 0.7% of the sample lies in the top ten. Sequenced input: central memory CD4+ T cells from blood. Receptors were obtained from a man in his late teens or twenties in good health.

The rearrangement joins TRBV4-2 to TRBJ1-1; perhaps TRBD1 as D (6 bases). CDR1 LGHNA and CDR2 YNFKEQ come from the germline V gene. The CDR3 contains 15 residues. V dropped 1 base and J dropped 6 bases, with 15 bases sitting between them. The CDR3 loop reads CASSQVITGLAEAFF. CDR3 nucleotide sequence: TGTGCCAGCAGCCAAGTTATTACAGGGTTGGCTGAAGCTTTCTTT.

This chain uses TRBV28 with TRBJ2-3; 12 nucleotides line up with TRBD1. The J segment lost 7 bases and the V segment lost 5 bases, leaving 10 bases of the junction unmatched. The CDR3 has 16 amino acids. Germline V gives CDR1 MDHEN, CDR2 SYDVKM. The CDR3 sequence: CASSETGTGGVNTQYF. CDR3 coding DNA: TGTGCCAGCAGTGAAACCGGGACAGGGGGCGTGAATACGCAGTATTTT.

This chain uses TRBV5-1 with TRBJ1-2, with D possibly being TRBD1 (5 bases). V was pared by 0 bases and J by 4 bases, with 10 bases between. The CDR3 is 14 residues long. The germline V gene has CDR1 SGHRS and CDR2 YFSETQ. CDR3 sequence (DNA): TGCGCCAGCAGCTTGGGCAGGGACTTCTATGGCTACACCTTC. Protein product: CASSLGRDFYGYTF.

The CDR3 DNA is TGTGCCAGCACCCGAGGGGGGGCGTTTCAGAATTCACCCCTCCACTTT. Its protein product is CASTRGGAFQNSPLHF. The V gene is TRBV7-9, the J gene TRBJ1-6; possible D gene TRBD1, 6 bases. Trimming left V 7 bases short and J 7 bases short, with 20 bases between. The CDR3 sequence is 16 residues long. Germline V lookup: CDR1 SEHNR, CDR2 FQNEAQ (reference sequence).

This clone was counted a few times. The CDR3 sequence: CAISESKTGGGETQYF. The CDR3 DNA is TGTGCCATCAGTGAGTCGAAGACAGGGGGAGGGGAGACCCAGTACTTC. The chain recombines TRBV10-3 with TRBJ2-5; 9 bases fit TRBD1. Losses at the gene ends were 0 bases for V and 5 bases for J; bases not matched to a gene: 7. Germline V gene data show CDR1 as ENHRY and CDR2 as SYGVKD. The CDR3 loop spans 16 amino acids.

This clone was detected a few times. The gene calls are TRBV7-3 and TRBJ1-4, with D possibly matching TRBD1 (5 bases). CDR1 and CDR2 (germline): SGHTA, FQGTGA. The CDR3 spans 14 residues. The ends were cut back, 5 bases at V and 8 bases at J, with 15 bases in the middle. DNA of the CDR3: TGTGCCAGCAGCCCCGGGGGGGTCAGGGAAAAACTGTTTTTT. Its protein product is CASSPGGVREKLFF.

The chain's CDR3 is CASSPGGPETQYF. The CDR3 DNA reads as TGTGCCAGCAGTCCCGGGGGGCCAGAGACCCAGTACTTC. The V call is TRBV28, the J call TRBJ2-5; the D gene is possibly TRBD2 (7 bases). The CDR3 runs 13 residues. V dropped 5 bases and J dropped 4 bases, with 11 bases sitting between them. Germline CDR1 MDHEN, CDR2 SYDVKM. The entire variable domain, with the rest obtained from reference TRBV28 and TRBJ2-5, is as follows: DVKVTQSSRYLVKRTGEKVFLECVQDMDHENMFWYRQDPGLGLRLIYFSYDVKMKEKGDIPEGYSVSREKKERFSLILESASTNQTSMYLCASSPGGPETQYFGPGTRLLVL.

This clone was seen a handful of times. The J gene is TRBJ2-7, the V gene TRBV18; 9 nucleotides align to TRBD1. The CDR3 runs to 14 residues. The junction had 3 bases not matched to a gene; V was cut back by 3 bases and J by 3 bases. Germline V CDR1 and CDR2: KGHSH, LQKENI. Here the CDR3 DNA reads TGTGCCAGCTCACCTCCGGGACAGGGCTACGAGCAGTACTTC. Its translation is CASSPPGQGYEQYF.

This clone was observed a few times. This rearrangement joins TRBV18 to TRBJ1-1; 12 bases map to TRBD1. CDR1 is KGHSH and CDR2 is LQKENI in the germline V gene. J gave up 0 bases and V 5 bases, and 4 bases lay outside the gene matches. The CDR3 is made up of 16 amino acids. CDR3 bases: TGTGCCAGCTCATCCGGGACAGGGGGCGTGAACACTGAAGCTTTCTTT. Residues: CASSSGTGGVNTEAFF.

The rearrangement joins TRBV18 to TRBJ1-5, with 8 bases identical to TRBD1. CDR1 is KGHSH, CDR2 LQKENI, per germline. After removal of 6 bases from V and 3 bases from J, the junction contained 7 bases not matched to a gene. The CDR3 runs 15 residues. In nucleotides, the CDR3 is TGTGCCAGCTCTCTGGACAGGGCCTACAATCAGCCCCAGCATTTT. It specifies CASSLDRAYNQPQHF.

This clone was recorded a few times. In nucleotides, the CDR3 is TGTGCCAGCAGCGGAGAGGTCTACACAGATACGCAGTATTTT. This translates into CASSGEVYTDTQYF. The rearrangement uses TRBV27 and TRBJ2-3, with D uncertain. This CDR3 region has 14 residues. Trimming shortened V by 6 bases and J by 2 bases, and 12 bases separated the two germline ends. Germline V gene sequence: CDR1 MNHEY, CDR2 SMNVEV (reference sequence).

The sample holds a few counts of this clone. In the same sample, other DNA sequences code for this CDR3. This chain uses TRBV11-2 with TRBJ2-5; tentative D call: TRBD1 (6 bases). Trimming removed 1 base at V and 1 base at J, with 7 bases between. The CDR3 is made up of 14 amino acids. Germline lookup yields CDR1 SGHAT and CDR2 FQNNGV. The chain's CDR3 is CASSLGGGQETQYF. CDR3 nucleotide sequence: TGTGCCAGCAGCTTAGGAGGGGGCCAAGAGACCCAGTACTTC.

This clone has more than one count but fewer than ten. The chain employs TRBV19 and TRBJ1-5; D might be TRBD1 (6 bases). The CDR3 has 16 residues. Germline V gives CDR1 LNHDA, CDR2 SQIVND (reference sequence). Trimming removed 11 bases from V and 0 bases from J, with 20 bases in between. The chain's CDR3 is CASSEGVQNSNQPQHF. Written as DNA, the CDR3 is TGTGCCTCGAGCGAGGGGGTTCAAAATAGCAATCAGCCCCAGCATTTT.

This clone turned up a few times. DNA for the CDR3: TGCAGTTGGGGCAGTCCTAAGGAGCAGTACTTC. Protein sequence: CSWGSPKEQYF. The chain carries TRBV20-1 and TRBJ2-7; D perhaps matches TRBD1 (5 bases). The CDR3 extends over 11 amino acids. CDR1 is DFQATT, CDR2 SNEGSKA, per germline (reference sequence). V lost 8 bases and J 7 bases, leaving 15 bases between the germline ends.

About this clone: This specimen includes other DNA sequences encoding the same CDR3. This chain uses TRBV5-6 with TRBJ2-3; TRBD2 matches 7 bases. The trim removed 2 bases at V and 3 bases at J, leaving 6 bases unmatched. The CDR3 length is 15 residues. Germline V gene data show CDR1 as SGHDT and CDR2 as YYEEEE. DNA of the CDR3: TGTGCCAGCAGCTTCGGCGGGGGAAGAACAGATACGCAGTATTTT. The encoded protein is CASSFGGGRTDTQYF.

This clone turned up a few times. The same CDR3 can be traced to other DNA sequences in this sample. The chain combines TRBV7-9 with TRBJ1-5, with 7 bases identical to TRBD1. This CDR3 spans 15 amino acids. V lost 1 base to trimming and J lost 2 bases; unmatched junction nucleotides: 2. Germline CDR1 is SEHNR and CDR2 is FQNEAQ (reference sequence). This CDR3 is CASSLGGGGNQPQHF. CDR3 nucleotides: TGTGCCAGCAGCTTAGGAGGGGGCGGCAATCAGCCCCAGCATTTT.

The chain uses TRBV29-1 and TRBJ1-6; TRBD1 is a possible D gene (6 bases). Germline CDR1 and CDR2: SQVTM and ANQGSEA. This CDR3 is 13 amino acids long. V lost 7 bases and J 6 bases, leaving 13 bases between the germline ends. The DNA for the CDR3 is TGCAGCGCCGAACAGGGACCTAATTCACCCCTCCACTTT. Protein product: CSAEQGPNSPLHF.